Presented here are 6 T cell receptor beta chains from one specimen sequenced in a study of T cell repertoires in cytomegalovirus infection. The antigens these receptors bind are not known. TCRdb independently ran MiXCR on the reads; one entry per CDR3 protein. The repertoire holds 900,000 to 950,000 distinct CDR3 sequences, with around 32% as singletons. Source: cultured CD8+ T cells from PBMCs, taken from culture after CMV antigen stimulation. All receptors derive from a human donor in good health (CMV status not recorded). Some clones in this sample may be carry-over from other donors' samples.

The rearrangement uses TRBV18 and TRBJ2-3; D is ambiguous. The CDR3 has 13 residues. Trimming left V 0 bases short and J 13 bases short, with 14 bases between. Germline V gene sequence: CDR1 KGHSH, CDR2 LQKENI. The CDR3 DNA sequence: TGTGCCAGCTCACCACCTATCACAGATGGGGAGTATTTT. Protein: CASSPPITDGEYF. Full variable domain (remainder filled in from reference TRBV18 and TRBJ2-3): NAGVMQNPRHLVRRRGQEARLRCSPMKGHSHVYWYRQLPEEGLKFMVYLQKENIIDESGMPKERFSAEFPKEGPSILRIQQVVRGDSAAYFCASSPPITDGEYFGPGTRLTVL.

This clonotype was recorded a few times. J is TRBJ2-3 and V is TRBV27; D tentatively reads TRBD1 or TRBD2 (6 bases each). The CDR3 extends over 13 amino acids. Germline CDR1 reads MNHEY; CDR2 reads SMNVEV (reference sequence). Deletions cut 8 bases from V and 4 bases from J, with 13 bases between. CDR3 coding DNA: TGTGCCAGCCGATCGGGGGCCTCAGATACGCAGTATTTT. Translating it yields CASRSGASDTQYF.

This chain links TRBV9 with TRBJ2-7; 7 bases map to TRBD1. V lost 0 bases, J lost 4 bases, and 10 bases stayed unmatched. The germline V gene encodes CDR1 SGDLS and CDR2 YYNGEE. This CDR3 comprises 16 residues. CDR3 loop: CASSVGVTGKDYEQYF. CDR3 in DNA: TGTGCCAGCAGCGTAGGAGTGACAGGGAAGGATTACGAGCAGTACTTC.

To note about this clonotype: A much larger clonotype is one base distant, so this may be a read error. V gene TRBV7-2 combines with J gene TRBJ1-3; D uncertain. This CDR3 is built from 16 residues. Germline CDR1 reads SGHTA; CDR2 reads FQGNSA. CDR3 loop: CVSSLVRVVSGNTIYF. In nucleotides, the CDR3 is TGTGTCAGCAGCTTAGTTCGGGTCGTCTCTGGAAACACCATATATTTT.

This chain uses TRBV27 with TRBJ2-3; perhaps TRBD2 as D (7 bases). V was trimmed by 6 bases and J by 1 base, leaving 14 bases between them. The CDR3 spans 15 residues. Germline-derived CDR1 and CDR2 are MNHEY and SMNVEV (reference sequence). CDR3 in DNA: TGTGCCAGCAGAAGGGGGGGGGCGGGCACAGATACGCAGTATTTT. Its protein product is CASRRGGAGTDTQYF.

V usage is TRBV28 and J usage is TRBJ1-1, with a tentative D call TRBD1 (6 bases). With 3 bases removed from V and 2 bases from J, the gap between germline ends came to 10 bases. The length of the CDR3 is 14 residues. Germline-derived CDR1 and CDR2 are MDHEN and SYDVKM. CDR3 residues: CASSFADRNTEAFF. The CDR3, as DNA: TGTGCCAGCAGTTTCGCGGACAGAAACACTGAAGCTTTCTTT.